The 15 T cell receptor beta chains reported below all come from one sample, sequenced in a study. Via MiXCR, TCRdb re-called the RT-PCR reads, giving one row per CDR3 protein. The sample comprises more than 600,000 distinct CDR3 sequences, over 12% of which are singletons, and 3.6% rests with the top ten. Sequencing input: memory CD4+ T cells from blood. These receptors all stem from a female donor in good health, serving as a healthy control.

This clonotype was seen only a few times. V is TRBV15 and J is TRBJ2-1; the D gene is possibly TRBD2 (7 bases). This CDR3 comprises 16 residues. In germline, CDR1 is LNHNV, CDR2 YYDKDF (reference sequence). V was shortened by 0 bases and J by 5 bases, with 14 bases between the two germline ends. CDR3 amino acids: CATSRDLGGGNNEQFF. CDR3 nucleotides: TGTGCCACCAGCAGAGACTTAGGGGGAGGGAACAATGAGCAGTTCTTC.

The chain links TRBV18 to TRBJ2-3, with 9 positions matching TRBD2. Germline CDR1 and CDR2: KGHSH and LQKENI. V was pared by 3 bases and J by 2 bases, with 15 bases of the junction left unmatched. This CDR3 is 19 amino acids long. CDR3 protein: CASSPPRLAGSISTDTQYF. Written as DNA, the CDR3 is TGTGCCAGCTCACCTCCGCGGCTAGCGGGATCGATTTCCACAGATACGCAGTATTTT. The whole variable domain, filled in from reference TRBV18 and TRBJ2-3, reads NAGVMQNPRHLVRRRGQEARLRCSPMKGHSHVYWYRQLPEEGLKFMVYLQKENIIDESGMPKERFSAEFPKEGPSILRIQQVVRGDSAAYFCASSPPRLAGSISTDTQYFGPGTRLTVL.

This sequence joins TRBV7-6 and TRBJ2-7; tentatively, D is TRBD1 or TRBD2 (6 bases each). The length of the CDR3 is 15 residues. The ends were cut back, 2 bases at V and 5 bases at J, with 16 bases in the middle. Germline V gives CDR1 SGHVS, CDR2 FNYEAQ. CDR3 sequence: CASSLKGGPVDEQYF. In DNA form, the CDR3 reads TGTGCCAGCAGCTTAAAGGGGGGCCCTGTAGACGAGCAGTACTTC.

J is TRBJ2-7 and V is TRBV28, with no clear D. Germline V gives CDR1 MDHEN, CDR2 SYDVKM. The CDR3 runs to 14 residues. V dropped 7 bases and J dropped 3 bases, with 16 bases sitting between them. CDR3 DNA sequence: TGTGCCAGCACCCTAGGGCAGAAGTTCTACGAGCAGTACTTC. It translates to CASTLGQKFYEQYF.

This clonotype has at least ten counts. This chain uses TRBV4-3 with TRBJ2-7; the match to TRBD2 covers 13 bases. The germline V gene has CDR1 LGHNA and CDR2 YSLEER. The CDR3 loop spans 15 amino acids. J gave up 4 bases and V 2 bases, and 2 bases lay outside the gene matches. Here the CDR3 DNA reads TGCGCCAGCAGCCAATTACTAGCGGGGGGGTACGAGCAGTACTTC. Protein product: CASSQLLAGGYEQYF.

This clonotype was found a few times. V gene TRBV10-3 combines with J gene TRBJ2-5; 12 bases match TRBD1. The CDR3 covers 17 residues. Germline loops: CDR1 ENHRY, CDR2 SYGVKD. V gave up 3 bases and J gave up 1 base; unmatched junction bases: 6. In DNA form, the CDR3 reads TGTGCCATCAGTGAAGGGACAGGGGGCCTCCTCCAAGAGACCCAGTACTTC. Translating it yields CAISEGTGGLLQETQYF.

V and J are TRBV5-4 and TRBJ1-1; no clear D gene. The CDR3 extends over 13 amino acids. V was pared by 5 bases and J by 1 base, with 9 bases between. The germline CDR1 and CDR2 sequences are SGHNT and YYREEE (reference sequence). CDR3 residues: CASSYIKNTEAFF. Written as DNA, the CDR3 is TGTGCCAGCAGTTATATTAAGAACACTGAAGCTTTCTTT.

The V and J genes are TRBV7-2 and TRBJ1-5; D call uncertain. CDR1 SGHTA and CDR2 FQGNSA come from the germline V gene. CDR3 length: 14 residues. The V end lost 5 bases, the J end lost 0 bases, and 8 bases lay between the germline ends. The CDR3 loop is CASSEVNSNQPQHF. The CDR3 DNA is TGTGCCAGCAGCGAGGTGAATAGCAATCAGCCCCAGCATTTT. The full variable domain, rest sourced from reference TRBV7-2 and TRBJ1-5, is GAGVSQSPSNKVTEKGKDVELRCDPISGHTALYWYRQSLGQGLEFLIYFQGNSAPDKSGLPSDRFSAERTGGSVSTLTIQRTQQEDSAVYLCASSEVNSNQPQHFGDGTRLSIL.

The chain joins TRBV7-9 to TRBJ2-6; TRBD1 aligns across 12 bases. This CDR3 has 18 residues. CDR1 and CDR2 (germline): SEHNR, FQNEAQ (reference sequence). The J segment lost 2 bases and the V segment lost 5 bases, leaving 7 bases of the junction unmatched. This chain's CDR3 is CASSRSGTGGPGANVLTF. Here the CDR3 DNA reads TGTGCCAGCAGCCGATCCGGGACAGGGGGCCCTGGGGCCAACGTCCTGACTTTC.

There are a few counts of this clonotype. V usage is TRBV5-4 and J usage is TRBJ1-1, with D hard to call. The CDR3 consists of 11 residues. Germline V gene sequence: CDR1 SGHNT, CDR2 YYREEE (reference sequence). The germline V and J ends were trimmed by 4 bases and 7 bases, with 8 bases remaining between them. CDR3 protein: CASSQDGEAFF. CDR3 nucleotides: TGTGCCAGCAGCCAGGACGGTGAAGCTTTCTTT.

This clonotype showed up just a few times. The chain carries TRBV20-1 and TRBJ2-2, with 12 nucleotides matching TRBD2. The V gene's germline CDR1 is DFQATT and CDR2 SNEGSKA (reference sequence). With V trimmed by 3 bases and J by 6 bases, 2 bases remained unmatched. This CDR3 contains 14 residues. The CDR3 nucleotides are TGCAGTGCTAGGCCTAGCGGGGGGGCCGGGGAGCTGTTTTTT. Its protein product is CSARPSGGAGELFF.

The genes are TRBV6-2 or TRBV6-3 and TRBJ2-3, with TRBD1 identical over 8 bases. Germline V gives CDR1 MNHEY, CDR2 SVGEGT. CDR3 length: 15 residues. The J segment lost 1 base and the V segment lost 5 bases, leaving 5 bases of the junction unmatched. The CDR3: CASSAPGQGTDTQYF. CDR3 sequence (DNA): TGTGCCAGCAGTGCGCCGGGACAGGGCACAGATACGCAGTATTTT.

This sequence joins TRBV6-4 and TRBJ2-1, with D perhaps matching TRBD1 or TRBD2 (5 bases each). Trimming took off 0 bases at V and 3 bases at J, with 15 bases between the two ends. In germline, CDR1 is MRHNA, CDR2 SNTAGT. This CDR3 region has 17 residues. The CDR3 region is CASSDSKYEGLYNEQFF. Written as DNA, the CDR3 is TGTGCCAGCAGTGACTCGAAGTACGAGGGGCTCTACAATGAGCAGTTCTTC.

The chain employs TRBV11-1 and TRBJ1-1; TRBD1 agrees at 7 bases. This CDR3 spans 15 amino acids. Unmatched junction bases numbered 7, after V lost 5 bases and J lost 1 base. Germline CDR1 reads SGHAT; CDR2 reads FQDESV (reference sequence). The CDR3, as DNA: TGTGCCAGCAGCCAGGGGGGCAGGGGGAACACTGAAGCTTTCTTT. It codes for CASSQGGRGNTEAFF.

The V call is TRBV5-4, the J call TRBJ2-2; D possibly corresponds to TRBD2 (6 bases). Germline values: CDR1 SGHNT, CDR2 YYREEE (reference sequence). Trimming cost V 0 bases and J 6 bases, with 12 bases left between them. This CDR3 is 15 amino acids long. The CDR3 region is CASSLDGGGAGELFF. In nucleotides, the CDR3 is TGTGCCAGCAGCTTGGATGGGGGAGGAGCCGGGGAGCTGTTTTTT.